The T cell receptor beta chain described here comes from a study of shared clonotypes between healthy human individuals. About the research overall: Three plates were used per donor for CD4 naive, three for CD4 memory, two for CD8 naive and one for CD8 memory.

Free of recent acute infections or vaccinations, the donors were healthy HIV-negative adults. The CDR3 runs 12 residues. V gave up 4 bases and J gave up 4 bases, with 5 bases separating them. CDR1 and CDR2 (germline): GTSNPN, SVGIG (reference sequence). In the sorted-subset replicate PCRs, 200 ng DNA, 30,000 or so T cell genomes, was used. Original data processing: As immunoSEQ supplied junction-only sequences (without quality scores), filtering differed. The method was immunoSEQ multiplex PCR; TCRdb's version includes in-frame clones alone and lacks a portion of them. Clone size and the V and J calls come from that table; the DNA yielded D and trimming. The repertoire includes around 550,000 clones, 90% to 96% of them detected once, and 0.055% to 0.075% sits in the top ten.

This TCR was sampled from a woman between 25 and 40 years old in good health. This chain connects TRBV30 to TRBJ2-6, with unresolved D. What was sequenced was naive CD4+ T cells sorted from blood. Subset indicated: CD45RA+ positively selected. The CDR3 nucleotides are TGTGCCTGGACAACAGGGGCCAACGTCCTGACTTTC. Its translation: CAWTTGANVLTF.